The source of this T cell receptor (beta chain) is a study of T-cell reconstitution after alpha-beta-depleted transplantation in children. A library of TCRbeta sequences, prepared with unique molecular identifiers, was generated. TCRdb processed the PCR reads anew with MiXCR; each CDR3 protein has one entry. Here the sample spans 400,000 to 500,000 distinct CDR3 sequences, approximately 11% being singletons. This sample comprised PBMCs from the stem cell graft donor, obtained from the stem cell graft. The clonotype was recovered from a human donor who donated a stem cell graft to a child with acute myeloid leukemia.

The CDR3: CASSLSPAEDYTF. The CDR3 DNA reads as TGCGCCAGCAGCTTGAGTCCGGCAGAAGACTACACCTTC. V and J are TRBV5-1 and TRBJ1-2; no firm D call. CDR3 length: 13 residues. V was trimmed by 1 base and J by 10 bases, leaving 14 bases between them. In germline, CDR1 is SGHRS, CDR2 YFSETQ.